This T cell receptor (beta chain) originates from a study of blood T cell repertoires in COVID-19. Turning to the study itself: Specimens from acute and convalescent COVID-19 originated in the United States, Italy and Spain. Nucleic acid was either cDNA or gDNA, and it came from T cells, B-cell-depleted T cells, or PBMCs.

Germline loops: CDR1 MNHNY, CDR2 SVGAGI (reference sequence). The CDR3 has 13 residues. With 10 bases removed from V and 10 bases from J, the gap between germline ends came to 17 bases. Per the original data handling: Amplification of reference gene primers was used by the study to estimate nucleated cell counts. TCRdb's copy holds only in-frame clones and misses some; the assay was immunoSEQ multiplex PCR. Clone size and the V and J calls come from that table; the DNA yielded D and trimming. The data show around 150,000 clones, around 84% seen once. This chain links TRBV6-6 with TRBJ1-6, with a tentative D call TRBD1 (6 bases). Sequencing used peripheral blood. The TCR originated in an elderly woman with acute or convalescent COVID-19. The CDR3 loop is CAIRTGSRSPLHF. DNA of the CDR3: TGTGCCATCCGAACAGGGAGCCGATCACCCCTCCACTTT.